Following are 13 T cell receptor beta chains from one sample sequenced in a study of T cell repertoires in cytomegalovirus infection. In TCRdb, the reads were re-called with MiXCR into one record per CDR3 protein. The sample lists 700,000 to 950,000 distinct CDR3 sequences, approximately 32% occurring once. Their target antigens are unknown. The sequences come from cultured CD8+ T cells from PBMCs, collected from culture after CMV antigen stimulation. All receptors derive from a human donor in good health (CMV status not recorded). Some clones in this sample may be carry-over from other donors' samples.

Only a few counts were recorded for this clonotype. This sequence joins TRBV9 and TRBJ2-1, with a tentative D call TRBD2 (5 bases). CDR1 is SGDLS and CDR2 is YYNGEE in the germline V gene. This CDR3 is built from 15 residues. V was shortened by 3 bases and J by 10 bases, with 20 bases between the two germline ends. The CDR3 sequence is CASSGRDPPGKEQFF. Here the CDR3 DNA reads TGTGCCAGCAGCGGACGGGATCCCCCTGGAAAGGAGCAGTTCTTC.

About this clonotype itself: The junction and the germline gene differ at one end; a read error may be behind it. V and J are TRBV27 and TRBJ1-5; unclear D gene. The CDR3 runs 15 residues. Germline assignment: CDR1 MNHEY and CDR2 SMNVEV (reference sequence). The CDR3 loop is CASSLSSGGNLPQHF. The CDR3 nucleotides are TGTGCCAGCAGTTTATCATCGGGCGGCAATCTGCCCCAGCATTTT.

This clonotype was observed a single time. This chain connects TRBV27 to TRBJ2-1, with D perhaps matching TRBD1 or TRBD2 (5 bases each). Germline-derived CDR1 and CDR2 are MNHEY and SMNVEV (reference sequence). The germline V and J ends were trimmed by 5 bases and 5 bases, with 10 bases remaining between them. The CDR3 extends over 13 amino acids. CDR3 sequence (DNA): TGTGCCAGCAGTCACGGGACCCACAATGAGCAGTTCTTC. Its translation: CASSHGTHNEQFF.

The chain uses TRBV6-6 and TRBJ2-3; D may be TRBD2 (7 bases). The V gene's germline CDR1 is MNHNY and CDR2 SVGAGI (reference sequence). The CDR3 is made up of 16 amino acids. Trimming removed 7 bases at V and 4 bases at J, with 21 bases between. The CDR3 spells CASTPEGGPEADTQYF. Written as DNA, the CDR3 is TGTGCCAGCACCCCGGAGGGGGGGCCGGAGGCAGATACGCAGTATTTT.

This clonotype was detected a few times. V and J are TRBV14 and TRBJ1-4; D call uncertain. The CDR3 is made up of 17 amino acids. CDR1 and CDR2 from the germline V gene are SGHDN and FVKESK. Deletions cut 2 bases from V and 0 bases from J, with 13 bases between. CDR3 sequence reads: CASSQPGSTATNEKLFF. The CDR3 DNA reads TGTGCCAGCAGCCAACCGGGATCAACGGCAACTAATGAAAAACTGTTTTTT.

The rearrangement links TRBV12-3 or TRBV12-4 to TRBJ2-1, with 13 bases that match TRBD2. V was clipped by 7 bases and J by 7 bases; unmatched bases: 4. This CDR3 is built from 14 residues. CDR3 sequence (DNA): TGTGCCAGCACTGAGGGACTAGCGGGAAATGAGCAGTTCTTC. It specifies CASTEGLAGNEQFF.

This clonotype was recorded a few times. J is TRBJ1-1 and V is TRBV6-5; D not resolved. Germline lookup yields CDR1 MNHEY and CDR2 SVGAGI. The CDR3 extends over 14 amino acids. Trimming left V 0 bases short and J 1 base short, with 6 bases between. CDR3 protein: CASSYSQPNTEAFF. The CDR3, as DNA: TGTGCCAGCAGTTACTCCCAGCCGAACACTGAAGCTTTCTTT.

The sample holds a few counts of this clonotype. This chain connects TRBV2 to TRBJ2-7, with D uncertain. Germline CDR1 is SNHLY and CDR2 is FYNNEI. This CDR3 comprises 16 residues. V lost 2 bases, J lost 1 base, and 15 bases lay in between. The CDR3 here is CASSEPPGPLSYEQYF. Here the CDR3 DNA reads TGTGCCAGCAGTGAACCGCCCGGTCCTTTATCCTACGAGCAGTACTTC. Based on the CDR3 plus reference TRBV2 and TRBJ2-7, the full variable domain is EPEVTQTPSHQVTQMGQEVILRCVPISNHLYFYWYRQILGQKVEFLVSFYNNEISEKSEIFDDQFSVERPDGSNFTLKIRSTKLEDSAMYFCASSEPPGPLSYEQYFGPGTRLTVT.

This clonotype was counted only a few times. This chain connects TRBV5-1 to TRBJ1-1; a possible D gene is TRBD1 (6 bases). Germline CDR1 SGHRS, CDR2 YFSETQ. The CDR3 spans 13 residues. Trimming pared 2 bases from V and 5 bases from J, leaving 10 bases between. The CDR3 loop is CASSFEGGTEAFF. CDR3 DNA sequence: TGCGCCAGCAGCTTTGAAGGGGGGACTGAAGCTTTCTTT. The full variable domain, with the rest looked up from reference TRBV5-1 and TRBJ1-1, is KAGVTQTPRYLIKTRGQQVTLSCSPISGHRSVSWYQQTPGQGLQFLFEYFSETQRNKGNFPGRFSGRQFSNSRSEMNVSTLELGDSALYLCASSFEGGTEAFFGQGTRLTVV.

This chain uses TRBV6-1 with TRBJ2-5; D perhaps matches TRBD1 (6 bases). Trimming pared 7 bases from V and 3 bases from J, leaving 12 bases between. There are 13 residues in the CDR3. Looked up from germline, CDR1 is MNHNS and CDR2 is SASEGT. CDR3 residues: CASTPEGEETQYF. CDR3 nucleotides: TGTGCCAGCACCCCCGAGGGGGAAGAGACCCAGTACTTC.

The chain is built from TRBV27 and TRBJ2-7, with unresolved D. The CDR3 is 14 residues long. V gave up 0 bases and J gave up 4 bases, with 10 bases separating them. CDR1 is MNHEY, CDR2 SMNVEV, per germline (reference sequence). CDR3 DNA sequence: TGTGCCAGCAGTTTATCATTTTCGGAGTACGAGCAGTACTTC. Protein product: CASSLSFSEYEQYF.

This clonotype came up a few times. V and J are TRBV24-1 and TRBJ2-2, with no clear D. Looked up from germline, CDR1 is KGHDR and CDR2 is SFDVKD. V lost 6 bases, J lost 3 bases, and 7 bases lay in between. There are 13 residues in the CDR3. The CDR3 nucleotides are TGTGCCACCAGTCAATGGGACACCGGGGAGCTGTTTTTT. Encoded protein: CATSQWDTGELFF.

J is TRBJ2-3 and V is TRBV20-1, with 8 positions matching TRBD2. The CDR3 sequence is 13 residues long. The germline V gene has CDR1 DFQATT and CDR2 SNEGSKA (reference sequence). This CDR3 reads CVWSGGLTDTQYF. The CDR3 nucleotides read TGCGTATGGTCGGGGGGGTTGACAGATACGCAGTATTTT.